These 15 T cell receptor beta chains originate from one sample sequenced in a study of T cells in Graves' hyperthyroidism and ophthalmopathy. The source material, RNA transcripts, was used to amplify TCR beta CDR3 regions. A set of HTBI primers served as the primers for a first-round RT-PCR of the TCR CDR3. TCRdb fed the multiplex PCR reads into MiXCR, producing one record per CDR3 protein. The profile shows a few hundred thousand distinct CDR3 sequences, around 15% of them singletons. Sample: blood. Receptors originate from a young woman with Graves' ophthalmopathy.

About this clonotype: This may be a read error, as it is one base from a much larger clone. The chain carries TRBV20-1 and TRBJ2-7; possibly TRBD2 for D (5 bases). The CDR3 is 11 residues long. Per the germline V gene, CDR1 is DFQATT and CDR2 is SNEGSKA (reference sequence). This chain's CDR3 is CSTRHTSEQYF. The CDR3 DNA sequence: TGCAGTACTAGACACACTTCCGAGCAGTACTTC.

The V call is TRBV7-8, the J call TRBJ2-7; D is perhaps TRBD2 (6 bases). V gave up 4 bases and J gave up 4 bases, with 17 bases separating them. The CDR3 totals 15 residues. In germline, CDR1 is SGHVS, CDR2 FQNEAQ. This chain's CDR3 is CASSSMPRGTYEQYF. The CDR3 DNA is TGTGCCAGCAGCTCAATGCCGCGGGGCACTTACGAGCAGTACTTC.

Ten or more counts support this clonotype. This sequence joins TRBV20-1 and TRBJ2-3; 12 bases line up with TRBD2. Losses at the gene ends were 1 base for V and 4 bases for J; bases not matched to a gene: 15. From germline, CDR1 is DFQATT and CDR2 SNEGSKA (reference sequence). The CDR3 runs to 19 residues. The CDR3 reads CSARGPTSGSEGLADTQYF. For the CDR3, the DNA is TGCAGTGCTAGAGGACCGACTAGCGGGAGCGAAGGATTGGCAGATACGCAGTATTTT.

This clonotype has a count of ten or more. J is TRBJ2-7 and V is TRBV6-1; D may be TRBD1 or TRBD2 (5 bases each). The length of the CDR3 is 16 residues. Trimming removed 7 bases from V and 0 bases from J, with 19 bases in between. The germline gives CDR1 MNHNS, CDR2 SASEGT. The CDR3 here is CASIGASVASSYEQYF. Here the CDR3 DNA reads TGTGCCAGCATAGGGGCCAGTGTAGCGAGCTCCTACGAGCAGTACTTC.

This sequence joins TRBV19 and TRBJ1-5; D ambiguous. Trimming took off 5 bases at V and 3 bases at J, with 17 bases between the two ends. The CDR3 is 16 residues long. CDR1 is LNHDA and CDR2 is SQIVND in the germline V gene (reference sequence). The CDR3 protein is CASSSLTTGVNQPQHF. The CDR3 DNA reads as TGTGCCAGTAGTTCACTCACCACGGGAGTCAATCAGCCCCAGCATTTT.

This clonotype has more than one count but fewer than ten. As DNA, the CDR3 is TGTGCCAGCAGGGGAGTACAGGGCCCCGGGGAGCTGTTTTTT. It is translated as CASRGVQGPGELFF. The genes are TRBV2 and TRBJ2-2, with a weak D call TRBD1 (6 bases). V gave up 6 bases and J gave up 6 bases, with 14 bases separating them. Germline V gene sequence: CDR1 SNHLY, CDR2 FYNNEI. CDR3 length: 14 amino acids.

This clonotype occurred many times. This chain joins TRBV7-9 and TRBJ2-1, with 12 nucleotides matching TRBD2. V dropped 7 bases and J dropped 5; count of bases not matched to a gene: 3. The CDR3 spans 14 residues. Germline V CDR1 and CDR2: SEHNR, FQNEAQ (reference sequence). The CDR3 sequence: CASTASGRDNEQFF. In DNA, the CDR3 is TGTGCCAGCACGGCTAGCGGGAGGGACAATGAGCAGTTCTTC.

This sequence joins TRBV25-1 and TRBJ2-1; TRBD2 matches at 7 bases. Per germline, CDR1 MGHDK and CDR2 SYGVNS. V was pared by 1 base and J by 0 bases, with 3 bases of the junction left unmatched. The CDR3 is made up of 16 amino acids. CDR3: CASSEWGGSSYNEQFF. The CDR3, as DNA: TGTGCCAGCAGTGAATGGGGGGGGAGCTCCTACAATGAGCAGTTCTTC.

This clonotype has at least ten counts. This chain links TRBV24-1 with TRBJ2-3, with 10 bases identical to TRBD2. The CDR3 covers 18 residues. V shed 5 bases, J shed 3 bases, and the junction held 13 bases outside the gene matches. Germline assignment: CDR1 KGHDR and CDR2 SFDVKD. The CDR3 here is CATSAWSGRALETDTQYF. The DNA for the CDR3 is TGTGCCACCAGTGCATGGAGCGGGAGGGCCCTCGAGACAGATACGCAGTATTTT.

This clonotype was counted many times. The V call is TRBV27, the J call TRBJ1-6; a weak D match, TRBD1 (5 bases). Germline V gene lookup returns CDR1 MNHEY and CDR2 SMNVEV (reference sequence). The CDR3 runs to 14 residues. Trimming cost V 2 bases and J 6 bases, with 8 bases left between them. The CDR3: CASSLTRANSPLHF. The CDR3 bases are TGTGCCAGCAGTTTAACCAGGGCTAATTCACCCCTCCACTTT.

There are many counts of this clonotype. This sequence joins TRBV11-2 and TRBJ1-1, with 9 bases identical to TRBD1. The V gene's germline CDR1 is SGHAT and CDR2 FQNNGV. The CDR3 loop spans 21 amino acids. V shed 5 bases, J shed 1 base, and the junction held 23 bases outside the gene matches. For the CDR3, the DNA is TGTGCCAGCAGCATAAAGAGTGATGCACAGGGGGCCGAAGGGGGGAACACTGAAGCTTTCTTT. Its translation is CASSIKSDAQGAEGGNTEAFF. Filled out from reference TRBV11-2 and TRBJ1-1, the complete variable domain reads EAGVAQSPRYKIIEKRQSVAFWCNPISGHATLYWYQQILGQGPKLLIQFQNNGVVDDSQLPKDRFSAERLKGVDSTLKIQPAKLEDSAVYLCASSIKSDAQGAEGGNTEAFFGQGTRLTVV.

This clonotype was observed a handful of times. At one boundary the junction diverges from the germline segment, which might be a read error. J is TRBJ1-2 and V is TRBV5-1; D call uncertain. The CDR3 length is 14 residues. Per the germline V gene, CDR1 is SGHRS and CDR2 is YFSETQ. CDR3 DNA: TGCGCCAGCCGCTTGGTGGAGACGGACTATGGCTACACCTTC. As protein: CASRLVETDYGYTF. The complete variable domain, with remaining parts taken from reference TRBV5-1 and TRBJ1-2, reads KAGVTQTPRYLIKTRGQQVTLSCSPISGHRSVSWYQQTPGQGLQFLFEYFSETQRNKGNFPGRFSGRQFSNSRSEMNVSTLELGDSALYLCASRLVETDYGYTFGSGTRLTVV.

This rearrangement joins TRBV5-4 to TRBJ2-1; TRBD1 or TRBD2 may be the D gene (5 bases each). The CDR3 extends over 16 amino acids. Germline CDR1 reads SGHNT; CDR2 reads YYREEE (reference sequence). The V end was cut by 5 bases, the J end by 7 bases, with 22 bases between. The CDR3 nucleotides are TGTGCCAGCAGTAACGATCCGGGACGAGAGGGGAATGAGCAGTTCTTC. It encodes CASSNDPGREGNEQFF.

This clonotype has only a few counts. The chain joins TRBV6-2 or TRBV6-3 to TRBJ2-1; 16 nucleotides align to TRBD2. Germline lookup yields CDR1 MNHEY and CDR2 SVGEGT. The CDR3 spans 20 residues. J gave up 4 bases and V 3 bases, and 12 bases lay outside the gene matches. The CDR3: CASSYPGTSGRANGYNEQFF. CDR3 in DNA: TGTGCCAGCAGTTATCCCGGGACTAGCGGGAGGGCCAATGGATACAATGAGCAGTTCTTC.

This clonotype was counted only a few times. A much larger clone lies a single base off, so this may be a read error. This chain uses TRBV28 with TRBJ2-5; 10 bases fit TRBD2. The CDR3 has 16 amino acids. After removal of 7 bases from V and 4 bases from J, the junction contained 12 bases not matched to a gene. Germline CDR1 is MDHEN and CDR2 is SYDVKM. The CDR3 spells CASNAPGTSVGETQYF. CDR3 in DNA: TGTGCCAGCAATGCCCCCGGGACTAGCGTCGGAGAGACCCAGTACTTC.